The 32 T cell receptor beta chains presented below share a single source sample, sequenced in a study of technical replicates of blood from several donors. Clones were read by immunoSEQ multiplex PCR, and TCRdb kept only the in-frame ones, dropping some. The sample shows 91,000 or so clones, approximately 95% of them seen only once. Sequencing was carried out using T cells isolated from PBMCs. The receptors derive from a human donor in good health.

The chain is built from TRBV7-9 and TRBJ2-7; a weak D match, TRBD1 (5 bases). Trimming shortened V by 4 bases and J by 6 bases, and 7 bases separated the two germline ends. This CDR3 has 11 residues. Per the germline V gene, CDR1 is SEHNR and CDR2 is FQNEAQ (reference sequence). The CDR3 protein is CASSYRFEQYF. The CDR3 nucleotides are TGTGCCAGCAGCTACAGGTTCGAGCAGTACTTC.

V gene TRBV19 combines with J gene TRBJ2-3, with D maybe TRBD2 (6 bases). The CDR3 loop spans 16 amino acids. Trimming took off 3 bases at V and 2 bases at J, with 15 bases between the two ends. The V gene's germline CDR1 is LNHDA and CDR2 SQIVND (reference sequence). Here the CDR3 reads CASSMAGSYPTDTQYF. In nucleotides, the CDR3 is TGTGCCAGTAGTATGGCGGGAAGTTACCCCACAGATACGCAGTATTTT.

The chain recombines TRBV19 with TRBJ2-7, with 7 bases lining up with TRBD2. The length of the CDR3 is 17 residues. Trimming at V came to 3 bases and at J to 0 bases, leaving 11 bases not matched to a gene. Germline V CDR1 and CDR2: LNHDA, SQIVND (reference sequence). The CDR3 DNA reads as TGTGCCAGTAGTATCGTGGTAGCGGGCGCAATCTCCTACGAGCAGTACTTC. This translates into CASSIVVAGAISYEQYF.

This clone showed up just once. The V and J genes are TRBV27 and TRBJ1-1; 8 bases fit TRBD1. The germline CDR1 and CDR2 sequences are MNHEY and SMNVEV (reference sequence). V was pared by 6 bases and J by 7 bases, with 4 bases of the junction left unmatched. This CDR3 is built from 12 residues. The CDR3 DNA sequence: TGTGCCAGCAGCCAGGGGGCGGGTGAAGCTTTCTTT. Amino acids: CASSQGAGEAFF.

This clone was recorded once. CDR3 protein: CASSYLSAYEQYF. The CDR3 DNA reads TGTGCCAGCAGTTACTTATCGGCCTACGAGCAGTACTTC. The gene calls are TRBV6-6 and TRBJ2-7; D call uncertain. Germline loops: CDR1 MNHNY, CDR2 SVGAGI (reference sequence). This CDR3 is 13 amino acids long. Trimming took off 1 base at V and 2 bases at J, with 6 bases between the two ends.

The CDR3: CASSLEGTSYEQYF. CDR3 nucleotides: TGTGCCAGCAGCTTGGAGGGGACTTCCTACGAGCAGTACTTC. The gene calls are TRBV5-6 and TRBJ2-7, with D tentatively TRBD2 (6 bases). The CDR3 contains 14 residues. Between the trimmed V and J ends, which lost 0 bases and 1 base, there was a span of 8 bases. Germline V gene lookup returns CDR1 SGHDT and CDR2 YYEEEE.

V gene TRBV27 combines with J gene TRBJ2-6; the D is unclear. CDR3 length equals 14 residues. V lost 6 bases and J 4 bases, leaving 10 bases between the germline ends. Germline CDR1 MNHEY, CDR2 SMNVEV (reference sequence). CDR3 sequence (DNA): TGTGCCAGCAGACTCCTCTCGGGGGCCAACGTCCTGACTTTC. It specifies CASRLLSGANVLTF.

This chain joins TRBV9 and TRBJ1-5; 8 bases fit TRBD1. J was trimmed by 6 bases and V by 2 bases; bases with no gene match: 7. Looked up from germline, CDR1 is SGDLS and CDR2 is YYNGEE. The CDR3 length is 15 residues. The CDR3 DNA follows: TGTGCCAGCAGCGTCGGGACAGGTGGTACTCAGCCCCAGCATTTT. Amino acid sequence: CASSVGTGGTQPQHF.

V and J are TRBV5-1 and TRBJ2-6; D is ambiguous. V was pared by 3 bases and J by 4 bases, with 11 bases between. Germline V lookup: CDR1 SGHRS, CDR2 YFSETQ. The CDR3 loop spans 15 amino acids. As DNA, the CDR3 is TGCGCCAGCAGCTATTTTCCCTCCGGGGCCAACGTCCTGACTTTC. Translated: CASSYFPSGANVLTF.

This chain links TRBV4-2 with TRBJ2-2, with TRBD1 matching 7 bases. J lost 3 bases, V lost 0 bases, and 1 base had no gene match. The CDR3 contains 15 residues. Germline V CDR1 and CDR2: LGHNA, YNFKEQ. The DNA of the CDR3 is TGTGCCAGCAGCCAAGAGCAGGGGGACACCGGGGAGCTGTTTTTT. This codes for CASSQEQGDTGELFF.

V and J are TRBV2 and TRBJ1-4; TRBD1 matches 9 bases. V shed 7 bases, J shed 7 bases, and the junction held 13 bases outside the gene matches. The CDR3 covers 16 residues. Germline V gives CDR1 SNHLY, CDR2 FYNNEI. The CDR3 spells CASKRGQGIDSEKLFF. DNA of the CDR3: TGTGCCAGCAAACGGGGACAGGGAATAGATAGTGAAAAACTGTTTTTT.

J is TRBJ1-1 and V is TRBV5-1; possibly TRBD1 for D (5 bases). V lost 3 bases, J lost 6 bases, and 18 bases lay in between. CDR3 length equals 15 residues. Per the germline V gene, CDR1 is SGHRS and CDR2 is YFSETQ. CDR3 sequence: CASSSLAGTLAEAFF. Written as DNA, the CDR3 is TGCGCCAGCAGCTCCCTCGCGGGGACTTTAGCTGAAGCTTTCTTT.

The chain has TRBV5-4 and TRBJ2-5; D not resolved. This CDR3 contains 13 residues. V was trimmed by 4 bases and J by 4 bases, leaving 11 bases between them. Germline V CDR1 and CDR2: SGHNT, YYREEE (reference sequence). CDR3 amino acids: CASSPRQGETQYF. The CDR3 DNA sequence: TGTGCCAGCAGCCCAAGACAAGGAGAGACCCAGTACTTC.

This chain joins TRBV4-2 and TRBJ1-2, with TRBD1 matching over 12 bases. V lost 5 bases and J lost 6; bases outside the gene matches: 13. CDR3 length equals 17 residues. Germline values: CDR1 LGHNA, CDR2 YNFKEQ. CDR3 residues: CASSSYGTGGGANGYTF. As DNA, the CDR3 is TGTGCCAGCAGCTCTTACGGGACAGGGGGCGGCGCGAATGGCTACACCTTC.

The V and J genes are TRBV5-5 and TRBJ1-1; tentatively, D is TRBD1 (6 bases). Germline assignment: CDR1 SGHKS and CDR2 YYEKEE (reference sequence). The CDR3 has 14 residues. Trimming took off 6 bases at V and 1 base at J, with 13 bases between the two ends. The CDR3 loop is CASTRGAANTEAFF. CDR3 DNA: TGTGCCAGCACCCGGGGGGCGGCGAACACTGAAGCTTTCTTT.

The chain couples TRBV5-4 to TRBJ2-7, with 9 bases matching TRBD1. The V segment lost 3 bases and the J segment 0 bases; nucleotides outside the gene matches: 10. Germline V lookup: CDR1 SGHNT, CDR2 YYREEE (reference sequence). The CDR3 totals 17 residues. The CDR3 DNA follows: TGTGCCAGCAGCTCCGATCCAGGGACAGGGAGCTCCTACGAGCAGTACTTC. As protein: CASSSDPGTGSSYEQYF.

The chain's CDR3 is CASRGQDSDREKLFF. The DNA for the CDR3 is TGTGCCAGCAGGGGCCAAGACAGTGATAGGGAAAAACTGTTTTTT. The genes are TRBV2 and TRBJ1-4, with a tentative D call TRBD1 (5 bases). There are 15 residues in the CDR3. Germline V CDR1 and CDR2: SNHLY, FYNNEI. V lost 6 bases and J lost 8, with 19 bases in between. Drawing the rest from reference TRBV2 and TRBJ1-4, the complete variable domain is EPEVTQTPSHQVTQMGQEVILRCVPISNHLYFYWYRQILGQKVEFLVSFYNNEISEKSEIFDDQFSVERPDGSNFTLKIRSTKLEDSAMYFCASRGQDSDREKLFFGSGTQLSVL.

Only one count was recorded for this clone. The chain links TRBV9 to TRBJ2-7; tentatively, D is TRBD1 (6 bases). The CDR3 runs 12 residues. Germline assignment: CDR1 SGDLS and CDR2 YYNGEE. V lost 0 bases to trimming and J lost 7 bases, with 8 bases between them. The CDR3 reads CASSVARGEQYF. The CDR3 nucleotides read TGTGCCAGCAGCGTAGCTAGGGGGGAGCAGTACTTC. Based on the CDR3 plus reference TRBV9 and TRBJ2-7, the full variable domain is DSGVTQTPKHLITATGQRVTLRCSPRSGDLSVYWYQQSLDQGLQFLIQYYNGEERAKGNILERFSAQQFPDLHSELNLSSLELGDSALYFCASSVARGEQYFGPGTRLTVT.

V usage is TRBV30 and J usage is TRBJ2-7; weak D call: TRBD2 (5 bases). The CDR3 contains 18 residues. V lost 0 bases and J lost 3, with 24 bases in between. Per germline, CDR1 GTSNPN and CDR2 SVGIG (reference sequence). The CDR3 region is CAWSVLRGTGSNVYEQYF. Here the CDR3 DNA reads TGTGCCTGGAGTGTACTTCGGGGTACTGGTTCAAACGTCTACGAGCAGTACTTC.

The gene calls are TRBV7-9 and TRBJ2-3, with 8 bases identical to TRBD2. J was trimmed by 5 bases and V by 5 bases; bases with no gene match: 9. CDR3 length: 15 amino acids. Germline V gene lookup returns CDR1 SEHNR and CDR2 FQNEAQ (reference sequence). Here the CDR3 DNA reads TGTGCCAGCAGCCTCCGGGGGCTAGCGGGAGATACGCAGTATTTT. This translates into CASSLRGLAGDTQYF.

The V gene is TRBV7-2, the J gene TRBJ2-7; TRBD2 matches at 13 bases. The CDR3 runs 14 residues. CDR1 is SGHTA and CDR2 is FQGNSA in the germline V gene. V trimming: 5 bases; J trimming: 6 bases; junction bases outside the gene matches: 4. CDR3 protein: CASSQRTSGSEQYF. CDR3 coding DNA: TGTGCCAGCAGCCAGCGGACTAGCGGGAGCGAGCAGTACTTC.

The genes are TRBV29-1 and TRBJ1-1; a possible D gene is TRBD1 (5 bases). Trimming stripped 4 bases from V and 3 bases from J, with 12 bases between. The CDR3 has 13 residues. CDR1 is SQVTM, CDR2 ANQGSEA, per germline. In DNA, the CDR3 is TGCAGCGTTGGCCGGGGGAGGTACACTGAAGCTTTCTTT. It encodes CSVGRGRYTEAFF.

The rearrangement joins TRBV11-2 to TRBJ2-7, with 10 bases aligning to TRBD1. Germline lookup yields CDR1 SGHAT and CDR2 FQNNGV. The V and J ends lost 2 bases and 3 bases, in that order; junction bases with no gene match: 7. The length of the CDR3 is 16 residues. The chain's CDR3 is CASSLSAGTGDYEQYF. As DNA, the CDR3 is TGTGCCAGCAGCTTATCGGCCGGGACAGGGGACTACGAGCAGTACTTC. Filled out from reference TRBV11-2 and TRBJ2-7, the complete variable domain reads EAGVAQSPRYKIIEKRQSVAFWCNPISGHATLYWYQQILGQGPKLLIQFQNNGVVDDSQLPKDRFSAERLKGVDSTLKIQPAKLEDSAVYLCASSLSAGTGDYEQYFGPGTRLTVT.

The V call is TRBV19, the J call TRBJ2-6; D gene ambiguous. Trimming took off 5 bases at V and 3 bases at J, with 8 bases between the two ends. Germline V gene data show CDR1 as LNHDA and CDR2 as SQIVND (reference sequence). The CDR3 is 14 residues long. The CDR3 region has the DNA TGTGCCAGTAGTTTAGTCTATGGGGCCAACGTCCTGACTTTC. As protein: CASSLVYGANVLTF.

The CDR3 loop reads CASSEAGTGGGGKQYF. The CDR3 coding sequence is TGTGCCAGCAGTGAAGCCGGGACAGGGGGTGGTGGTAAGCAGTACTTC. The chain employs TRBV6-1 and TRBJ2-7; 11 bases are a match to TRBD1. Trimming cost V 0 bases and J 8 bases; bases outside gene matches: 9. CDR3 size: 16 residues. Germline CDR1 is MNHNS and CDR2 is SASEGT.

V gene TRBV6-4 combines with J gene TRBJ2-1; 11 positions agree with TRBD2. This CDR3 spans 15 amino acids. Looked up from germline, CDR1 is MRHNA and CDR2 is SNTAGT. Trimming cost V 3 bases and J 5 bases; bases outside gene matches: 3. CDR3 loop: CASSEGLAANNEQFF. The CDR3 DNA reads TGTGCCAGCAGTGAGGGACTAGCGGCGAACAATGAGCAGTTCTTC.

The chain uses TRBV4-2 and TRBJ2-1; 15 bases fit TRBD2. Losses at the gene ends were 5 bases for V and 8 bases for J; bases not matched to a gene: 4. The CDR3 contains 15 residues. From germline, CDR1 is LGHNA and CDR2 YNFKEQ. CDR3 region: CASSARTSGGDEQFF. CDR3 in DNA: TGTGCCAGCAGCGCCCGGACTAGCGGGGGGGATGAGCAGTTCTTC.

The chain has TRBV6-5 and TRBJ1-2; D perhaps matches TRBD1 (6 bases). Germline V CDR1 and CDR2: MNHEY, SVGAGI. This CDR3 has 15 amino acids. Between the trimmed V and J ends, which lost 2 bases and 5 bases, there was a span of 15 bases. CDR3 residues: CASSYTGRGAYGYTF. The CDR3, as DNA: TGTGCCAGCAGTTACACGGGCAGGGGCGCTTATGGCTACACCTTC.

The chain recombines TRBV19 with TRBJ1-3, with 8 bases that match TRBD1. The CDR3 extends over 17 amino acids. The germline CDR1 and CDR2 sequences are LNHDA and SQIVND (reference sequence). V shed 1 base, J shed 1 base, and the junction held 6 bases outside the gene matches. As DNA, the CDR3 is TGTGCCAGTAGTATAGGATGGACAGGGTCGTCTGGAAACACCATATATTTT. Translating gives CASSIGWTGSSGNTIYF.

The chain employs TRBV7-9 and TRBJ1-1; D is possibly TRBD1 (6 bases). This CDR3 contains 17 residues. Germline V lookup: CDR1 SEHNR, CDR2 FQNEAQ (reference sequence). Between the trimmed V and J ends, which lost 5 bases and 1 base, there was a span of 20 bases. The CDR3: CASSIIPDRLRNTEAFF. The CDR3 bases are TGTGCCAGCAGCATAATTCCCGACAGGTTACGGAACACTGAAGCTTTCTTT.

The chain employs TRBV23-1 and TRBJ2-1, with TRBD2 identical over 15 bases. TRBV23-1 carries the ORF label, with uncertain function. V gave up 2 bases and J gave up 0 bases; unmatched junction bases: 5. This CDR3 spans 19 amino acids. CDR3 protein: CASSQRTSGRDSSYNEQFF. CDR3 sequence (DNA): TGCGCCAGCAGTCAACGGACTAGCGGGAGGGACAGCTCCTACAATGAGCAGTTCTTC.

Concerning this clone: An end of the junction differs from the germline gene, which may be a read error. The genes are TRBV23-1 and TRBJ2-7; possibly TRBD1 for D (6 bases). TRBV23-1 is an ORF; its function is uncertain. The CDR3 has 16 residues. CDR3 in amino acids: CASSQSRGTISSEQYF. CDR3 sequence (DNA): TGCGCCAGCAGTCAATCTAGGGGGACAATCTCCTCCGAGCAGTACTTC.